This T cell receptor (beta chain) was obtained from a study of T cell changes during pregnancy in multiple sclerosis. The assay was immunoSEQ multiplex PCR, and TCRdb's table has in-frame clones only and misses some. Among tens of thousands of clones listed, 96% were seen once. CDR3 length: 13 amino acids. J lost 3 bases, V lost 7 bases, and 4 bases had no gene match. The germline CDR1 and CDR2 sequences are MNHEY and SMNVEV (reference sequence). V usage is TRBV27 and J usage is TRBJ1-1, with TRBD1 matching over 8 bases. This material consisted of CD8+ T cells from peripheral blood mononuclear cells, taken after pregnancy. The clonotype originates from a female donor with multiple sclerosis, enrolled in a pregnancy study. The CDR3 DNA sequence: TGTGCCAGCAAACAGACAGGGGACACTGAAGCTTTCTTT. Translating it yields CASKQTGDTEAFF.